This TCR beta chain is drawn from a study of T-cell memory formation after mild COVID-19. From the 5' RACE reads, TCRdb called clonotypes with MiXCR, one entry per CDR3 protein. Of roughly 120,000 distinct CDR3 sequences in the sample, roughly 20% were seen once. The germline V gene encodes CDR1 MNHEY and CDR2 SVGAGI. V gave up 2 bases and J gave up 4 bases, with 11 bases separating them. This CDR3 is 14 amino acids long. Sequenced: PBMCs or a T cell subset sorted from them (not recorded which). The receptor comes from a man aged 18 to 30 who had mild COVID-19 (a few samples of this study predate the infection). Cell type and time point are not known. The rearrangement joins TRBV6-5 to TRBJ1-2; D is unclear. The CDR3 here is CASSYRNSPYGYTF. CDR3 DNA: TGTGCCAGCAGTTACAGGAATTCCCCCTATGGCTACACCTTC.